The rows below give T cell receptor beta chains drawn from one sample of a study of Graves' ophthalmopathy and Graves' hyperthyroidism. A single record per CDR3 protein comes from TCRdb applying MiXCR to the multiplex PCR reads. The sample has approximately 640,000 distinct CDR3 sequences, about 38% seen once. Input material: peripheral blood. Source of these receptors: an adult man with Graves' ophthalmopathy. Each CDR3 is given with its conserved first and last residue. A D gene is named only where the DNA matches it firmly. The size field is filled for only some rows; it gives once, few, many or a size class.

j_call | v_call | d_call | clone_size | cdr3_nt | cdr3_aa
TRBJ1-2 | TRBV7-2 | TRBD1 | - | TGTGCCAGCAGCCCCCGACAGGGGGCTGTAGGCTACACCTTC | CASSPRQGAVGYTF
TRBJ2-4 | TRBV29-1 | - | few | TGCAGCGTTGAAGGGGAGTTGGGCAAAAACATTCAGTACTTC | CSVEGELGKNIQYF
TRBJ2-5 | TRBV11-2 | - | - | TGTGCCAGCAGCCAAGCGCTGCATACCCAGTACTTC | CASSQALHTQYF
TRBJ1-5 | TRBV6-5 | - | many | TGTGCCAGCGCAACTACGGATCAGCCCCAGCATTTT | CASATTDQPQHF
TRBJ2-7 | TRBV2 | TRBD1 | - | TGTGCCAGCAGTTTAGGTCCAGGACAGGGGGTACACTACGAGCAGTACTTC | CASSLGPGQGVHYEQYF
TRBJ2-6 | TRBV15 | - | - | TGTGCCGCCAGCCTCGGATCTGGGGCCAACGTCCTGACTTTC | CAASLGSGANVLTF
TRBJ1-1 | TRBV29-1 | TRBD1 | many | TGCAGCGTTTCTGACAGGGACACTGAAGCTTTCTTT | CSVSDRDTEAFF
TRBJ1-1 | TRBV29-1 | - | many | TGCAGCGTTGAAGTAATGGAGAACACTGAAGCTTTCTTT | CSVEVMENTEAFF
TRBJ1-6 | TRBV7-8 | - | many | TGTGCCAGCAGCTTTGAGAACTTTAATTCACCCCTCCACTTT | CASSFENFNSPLHF
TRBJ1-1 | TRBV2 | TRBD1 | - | TGTGCCAGCAGGGACAGGGGAGGCGCTGAAGCTTTCTTT | CASRDRGGAEAFF
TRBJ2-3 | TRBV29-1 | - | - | TGCAGCGTTAGATTTTCGGCAGTCAGCACAGATACGCAGTATTTT | CSVRFSAVSTDTQYF
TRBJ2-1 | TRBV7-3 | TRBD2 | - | TGTGCCAGCAGCTCGGGACTAGCAGCAGCTGAGCAGTTCTTC | CASSSGLAAAEQFF
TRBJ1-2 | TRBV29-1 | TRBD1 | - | TGCAGCGTTCGGGAGACAGGGGGCAACTATGGCTACACCTTC | CSVRETGGNYGYTF
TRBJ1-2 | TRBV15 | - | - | TGTGCCACCAGGGCGCGGAACTATGGCTACACCTTC | CATRARNYGYTF
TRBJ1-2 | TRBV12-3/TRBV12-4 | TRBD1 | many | TGTGCCAGCAGTGACCCACAGGGGGTCTATAACTATGGCTACACCTTC | CASSDPQGVYNYGYTF
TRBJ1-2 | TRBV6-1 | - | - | TGTGCCAGCAGTGAATCCCTATATAGTAACTATGGCTACACCTTC | CASSESLYSNYGYTF
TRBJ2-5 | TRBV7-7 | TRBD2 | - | TGTGCTAGCAGCGTACTAGCGGGGGGGGAGACCCAGTACTTC | CASSVLAGGETQYF
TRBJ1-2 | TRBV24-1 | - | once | TGTGCCACCAGTGACCAAACAGGGTATGGCTACACCTTC | CATSDQTGYGYTF
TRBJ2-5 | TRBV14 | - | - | TGTGCCAGCAGCCAAGGGGCGGGGGCCTACCAAGAGACCCAGTACTTC | CASSQGAGAYQETQYF
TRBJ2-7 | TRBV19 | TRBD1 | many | TGTGCCAGTAAGGGACAGGGGGACTACGAGCAGTACTTC | CASKGQGDYEQYF
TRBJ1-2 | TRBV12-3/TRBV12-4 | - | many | TGTGCCAGCAGTAGAACCTATGGCTACACCTTC | CASSRTYGYTF
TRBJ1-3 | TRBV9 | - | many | TGTGCCAGCAGCCGAGAGACAGTCTCTGGAAACACCATATATTTT | CASSRETVSGNTIYF
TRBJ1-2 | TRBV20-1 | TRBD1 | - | TGCAGTGCTGACGACAGGGGGCGTAGGGACTATGGCTACACCTTC | CSADDRGRRDYGYTF
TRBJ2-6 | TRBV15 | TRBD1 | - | TGTGCCACCAACAGACAGGGGGGCTACTCTGGGGCCAACGTCCTGACTTTC | CATNRQGGYSGANVLTF
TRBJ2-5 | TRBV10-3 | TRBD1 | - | TGTGCCATCAGTGAGCGGGGACAGGGTTTTGAGACCCAGTACTTC | CAISERGQGFETQYF
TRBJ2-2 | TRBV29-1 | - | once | TGCAGCTTATCGCGGACCGGGGAGCTGTTTTTT | CSLSRTGELFF
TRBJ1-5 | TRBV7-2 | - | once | TGTGCCAGCAGCAACGGGACCGGGCCTGGGGTTCCCCAGCATTTT | CASSNGTGPGVPQHF
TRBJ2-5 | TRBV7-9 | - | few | TGTGCCAGCAGCTTAGACGAATACCAGCCGTTCTTC | CASSLDEYQPFF
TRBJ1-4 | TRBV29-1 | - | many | TGCAGCGTTGAGGGGGGGCGAGCTAATGAAAAACTGTTTTTT | CSVEGGRANEKLFF
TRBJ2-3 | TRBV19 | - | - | TGTGCCAGTAGTACCCGGACGGCAGATACGCAGTATTTT | CASSTRTADTQYF
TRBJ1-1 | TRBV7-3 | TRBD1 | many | TGTGCCAGCAGCTTAGGGGGGGCCAGGGGGCATCTCACTGAAGCTTTCTTT | CASSLGGARGHLTEAFF
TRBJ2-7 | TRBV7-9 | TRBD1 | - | TGTGCCAGCAGCGAACGAGCCCGGGACAGGGGATACTACGAGCAGTACTTC | CASSERARDRGYYEQYF
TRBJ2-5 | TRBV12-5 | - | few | TGTGCTAGTGGTTTTGACAACCAAGAGACCCAGTACTTC | CASGFDNQETQYF
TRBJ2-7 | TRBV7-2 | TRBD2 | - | TGCGCCAGCAGCCATTCTAGCGGGGCTCCCTACGAGCAGTACTTC | CASSHSSGAPYEQYF
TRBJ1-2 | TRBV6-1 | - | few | TGTGCCAGCAGTGAGGCAGCATATGGCTACACCTTC | CASSEAAYGYTF
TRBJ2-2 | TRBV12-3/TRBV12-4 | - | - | TGTGCCAGCAGTTTCCAGCGAAGCACCGGGGAGCTGTTTTTT | CASSFQRSTGELFF
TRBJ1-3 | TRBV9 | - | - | TGTGCCAGCAGCGCAACAGGGACGCAGTCTGGAAACACCATATATTTT | CASSATGTQSGNTIYF
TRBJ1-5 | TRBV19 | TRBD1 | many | TGTGCCAGTAAGTGGCAGGGGGGCAATCAGCCCCAGCATTTT | CASKWQGGNQPQHF
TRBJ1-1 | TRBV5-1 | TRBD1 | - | TGCGCCAGCAGCGATATCCGGGACAGGGGATTGAAGGAAGCTTTCTTT | CASSDIRDRGLKEAFF
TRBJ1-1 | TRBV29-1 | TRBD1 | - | TGCAGCGCTGGGGGACAGGGAGGCACTGAAGCTTTCTTT | CSAGGQGGTEAFF
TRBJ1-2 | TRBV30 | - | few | TGTGCCTGGAGTGTACTCCACACGACTCTCTATGGCTACACCTTC | CAWSVLHTTLYGYTF
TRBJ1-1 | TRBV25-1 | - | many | TGTGCCAGCAGTGAATATATGGGGGGCACCAAAGGGACTGAAGCTTTCTTT | CASSEYMGGTKGTEAFF
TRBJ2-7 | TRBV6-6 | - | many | TGTGCCAGCAGTTACTTAGGGGATAGCTACGAGCAGTACTTC | CASSYLGDSYEQYF
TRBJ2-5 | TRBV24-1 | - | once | TGTGCCACCAGTGCCCGCCCAGGGATTACCCAGTACTTC | CATSARPGITQYF
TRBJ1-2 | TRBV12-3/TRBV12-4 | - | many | TGTGCCAGCAGTTTTCAGGATGCAGATGGCTACACCTTC | CASSFQDADGYTF
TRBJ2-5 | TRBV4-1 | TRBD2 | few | TGCGCCAGCAGCCAAGGGCGGGGCGGGGGGATCGGCGAGACCCAGTACTTC | CASSQGRGGGIGETQYF
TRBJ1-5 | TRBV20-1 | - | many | TGCAGTGCTCCCGCCGGGACCCATAGGCAGCCCCAGCATTTT | CSAPAGTHRQPQHF
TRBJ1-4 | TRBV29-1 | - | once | TGCAGCGTTGTTTTGGGGGGAGAAAAACTGTTTTTT | CSVVLGGEKLFF
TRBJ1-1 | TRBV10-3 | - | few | TGTGCCTGCCAGGGACAACCGAACACTGAAGCTTTCTTT | CACQGQPNTEAFF
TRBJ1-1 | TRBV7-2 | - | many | TGTGCCAGCAGCTTAGCTGGGACACCTAACACTGAAGCTTTCTTT | CASSLAGTPNTEAFF
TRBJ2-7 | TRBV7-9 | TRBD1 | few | TGTGCCAGCAGCTTCGGACAGGCTTGGAGCTCCTACGAGCAGTACTTC | CASSFGQAWSSYEQYF